This is a list of T cell receptor beta chains from one sample in a study of OX40 agonist ivuxolimab in advanced cancers. TCRdb's table, derived via immunoSEQ multiplex PCR, lists solely in-frame clones and lacks some. The data show fewer than 55,000 clones, 75% to 85% seen once. This material consisted of CD4+ or CD8+ T cells sorted from blood, taken in a trial of the OX40 agonist ivuxolimab. These TCRs come from an adult with an advanced solid tumor such as melanoma, head and neck, liver or kidney cancer. CDR3s include the opening cysteine and the closing phenylalanine or tryptophan. D genes are given only for firm matches. The size of a clone is reported for some rows only, either as once, few or many, or as a class for expanded clones.

abundance	d_gene	v_gene	j_gene	CDR3nt	CDR3aa
NA	NA	TRBV7-6	TRBJ2-1	TGTGCCAGCAGCTTAGAGACCCAGCCGTACAATGAGCAGTTCTTC	CASSLETQPYNEQFF
NA	NA	TRBV4-1	TRBJ1-5	TGCGCCAGCAGCCAAGAAGAGGGCGCCACCTATAGCAATCAGCCCCAGCATTTT	CASSQEEGATYSNQPQHF
NA	TRBD2	TRBV5-1	TRBJ2-3	TGCGCCAGCAGTGAGGCTAGCGGGGGCTTTGAGAGAGATACGCAGTATTTT	CASSEASGGFERDTQYF
once	TRBD1	TRBV5-1	TRBJ2-2	TGCGCCAGCAGCCCTGACAGGGTGGACACCGGGGAGCTGTTTTTT	CASSPDRVDTGELFF
NA	TRBD2	TRBV7-2	TRBJ2-2	TGTGCCAGCAGCCCGGGACTAGGTCACACCGGGGAGCTGTTTTTT	CASSPGLGHTGELFF
NA	NA	TRBV19	TRBJ1-2	TGTGCCAGTAGTATAGAGGGCAGGGGCAGCGGCTACACCTTC	CASSIEGRGSGYTF
NA	NA	TRBV18	TRBJ1-2	TGTGCCAGCTCCATCCAGGACACTAACTATGGCTACACCTTC	CASSIQDTNYGYTF
NA	NA	TRBV12-1	TRBJ2-6	TGTGCCAGCAGCTTCGGGACAGAGGTTTCTGGGGCCAACGTCCTGACTTTC	CASSFGTEVSGANVLTF
NA	TRBD2	TRBV9	TRBJ2-3	TGTGCCAGCAGCGCGTCCCCGGCTAGCGGGGGGGTAGCTAGCACAGATACGCAGTATTTT	CASSASPASGGVASTDTQYF
NA	NA	TRBV9	TRBJ1-1	TGTGCCAGCAGCGTAGGGTCCTACACTGAAGCTTTCTTT	CASSVGSYTEAFF
NA	NA	TRBV19	TRBJ1-5	TGTGCCAGTAGTACAACGCAGAATCAGCCCCAGCATTTT	CASSTTQNQPQHF
NA	NA	TRBV2	TRBJ2-2	TGTGCCAGCAGTGAGGGCAGTTGGGCCGGGGAGCTGTTTTTT	CASSEGSWAGELFF
NA	TRBD2	TRBV30	TRBJ2-3	TGTGCCTGGTATAGCGGGGGGCTAAACCCCACAGATACGCAGTATTTT	CAWYSGGLNPTDTQYF
once	TRBD2	TRBV5-1	TRBJ2-1	TGCGCCAGCAGCTGGACTAGCGGGGGTGAGGGTGAGCAGTTCTTC	CASSWTSGGEGEQFF
once	TRBD2	TRBV28	TRBJ2-1	TGTGCCAGCAGTACCCCGAGCGGGGGGCCTTACAATGAGCAGTTCTTC	CASSTPSGGPYNEQFF
NA	NA	TRBV5-4	TRBJ1-1	TGTGCCAGCAGCTTGAGGGCAGGGAGGAACACTGAAGCTTTCTTT	CASSLRAGRNTEAFF
NA	NA	TRBV15	TRBJ2-5	TGTGCCACCAGCCCTCCCCAGGGGGGGGGAGAGACCCAGTACTTC	CATSPPQGGGETQYF
NA	TRBD1	TRBV15	TRBJ1-1	TGTGCCACCAGCAGAGATAGGGGGACAGGGAACACTGAAGCTTTCTTT	CATSRDRGTGNTEAFF
once	NA	TRBV2	TRBJ1-4	TGTGCCAGCAGTGACATGGGGGCTAATGAAAAACTGTTTTTT	CASSDMGANEKLFF
few	TRBD2	TRBV5-4	TRBJ2-2	TGTGCCAGCAGCGGGAGGACTAGCGGAAACACCGGGGAGCTGTTTTTT	CASSGRTSGNTGELFF
NA	NA	TRBV5-1	TRBJ2-5	TGCGCCAGCAGCTCTGGACCCGAAGGGACCCAGTACTTC	CASSSGPEGTQYF
NA	TRBD1	TRBV5-5	TRBJ1-2	TGTGCCAGCAGCTTTGGGCAAACAAGGGGGCCCTATGGCTACACCTTC	CASSFGQTRGPYGYTF
NA	NA	TRBV5-5	TRBJ1-1	TGTGCCAGCAGCCCTGGACAGATGAACACTGAAGCTTTCTTT	CASSPGQMNTEAFF
NA	NA	TRBV5-1	TRBJ1-2	TGCGCCAGCAGCGGGGAACAGGGCGGCTATGGCTACACCTTC	CASSGEQGGYGYTF
few	TRBD2	TRBV6-5	TRBJ2-5	TGTGCCAGCACCCCGGGACTAGCGGGCCAAGAGACCCAGTACTTC	CASTPGLAGQETQYF